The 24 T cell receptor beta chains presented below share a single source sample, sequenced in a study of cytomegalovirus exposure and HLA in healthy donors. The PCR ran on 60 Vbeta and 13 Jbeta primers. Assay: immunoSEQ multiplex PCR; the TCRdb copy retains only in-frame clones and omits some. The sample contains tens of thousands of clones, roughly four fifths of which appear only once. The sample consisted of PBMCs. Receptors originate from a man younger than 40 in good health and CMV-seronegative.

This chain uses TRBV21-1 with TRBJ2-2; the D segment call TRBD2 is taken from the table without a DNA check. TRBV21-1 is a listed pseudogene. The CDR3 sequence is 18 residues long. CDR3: CASSKGKTSSENTGELFF. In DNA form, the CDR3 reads TGTGCCAGCAGCAAAGGAAAGACTAGCTCTGAGAACACCGGGGAGCTGTTTTTT.

The CDR3 here is CSVEGSSGANVLTF. CDR3 DNA: TGCAGCGTTGAAGGGAGCTCTGGGGCCAACGTCCTGACTTTC. V usage is TRBV29-1 and J usage is TRBJ2-6, with D unclear. Trimming left V 1 base short and J 0 bases short, with 4 bases between. Per germline, CDR1 SQVTM and CDR2 ANQGSEA. This CDR3 has 14 residues.

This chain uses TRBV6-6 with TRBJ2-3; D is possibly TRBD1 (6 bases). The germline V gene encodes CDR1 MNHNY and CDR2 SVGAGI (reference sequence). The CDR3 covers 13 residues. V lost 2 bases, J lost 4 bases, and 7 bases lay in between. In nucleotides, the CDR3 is TGTGCCAGCAGTTACGGGGGCCCAGATACGCAGTATTTT. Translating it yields CASSYGGPDTQYF.

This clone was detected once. The CDR3, as DNA: TGTGCCAGCAGCTTAGTGACTAGCGGGAACGTACGGCAGTTCTTC. It codes for CASSLVTSGNVRQFF. This rearrangement joins TRBV7-2 to TRBJ2-1; the match to TRBD2 covers 11 bases. CDR1 SGHTA and CDR2 FQGNSA come from the germline V gene. The V gene end was trimmed by 1 base and the J gene end by 12 bases; junction bases not matched to a gene: 8. The CDR3 has 15 residues.

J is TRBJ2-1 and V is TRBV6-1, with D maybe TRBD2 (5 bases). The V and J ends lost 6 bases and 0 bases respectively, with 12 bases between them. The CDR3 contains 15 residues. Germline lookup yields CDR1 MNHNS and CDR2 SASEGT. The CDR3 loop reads CASRVASSSYNEQFF. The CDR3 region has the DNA TGTGCCAGCAGGGTAGCGTCGAGCTCCTACAATGAGCAGTTCTTC.

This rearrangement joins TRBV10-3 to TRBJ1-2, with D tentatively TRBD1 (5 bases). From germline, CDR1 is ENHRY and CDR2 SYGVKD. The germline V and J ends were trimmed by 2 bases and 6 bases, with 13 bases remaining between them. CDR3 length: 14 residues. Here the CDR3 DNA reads TGTGCCATCAGTGAGAAGGGCAGGGTGGATGGCTACACCTTC. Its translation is CAISEKGRVDGYTF.

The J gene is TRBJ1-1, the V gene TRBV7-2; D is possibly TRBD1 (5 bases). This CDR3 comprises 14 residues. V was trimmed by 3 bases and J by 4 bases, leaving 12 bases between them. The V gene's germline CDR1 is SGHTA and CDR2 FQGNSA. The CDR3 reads CASSFGRDGTEAFF. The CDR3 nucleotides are TGTGCCAGCAGCTTCGGGAGGGACGGCACTGAAGCTTTCTTT.

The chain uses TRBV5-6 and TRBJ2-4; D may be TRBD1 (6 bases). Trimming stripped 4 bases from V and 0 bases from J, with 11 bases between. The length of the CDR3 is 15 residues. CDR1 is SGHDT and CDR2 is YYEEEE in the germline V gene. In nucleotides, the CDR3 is TGTGCCAGCAGCCTACGACAGGTAGCCAAAAACATTCAGTACTTC. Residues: CASSLRQVAKNIQYF. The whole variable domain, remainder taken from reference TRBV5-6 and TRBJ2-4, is DAGVTQSPTHLIKTRGQQVTLRCSPKSGHDTVSWYQQALGQGPQFIFQYYEEEERQRGNFPDRFSGHQFPNYSSELNVNALLLGDSALYLCASSLRQVAKNIQYFGAGTRLSVL.

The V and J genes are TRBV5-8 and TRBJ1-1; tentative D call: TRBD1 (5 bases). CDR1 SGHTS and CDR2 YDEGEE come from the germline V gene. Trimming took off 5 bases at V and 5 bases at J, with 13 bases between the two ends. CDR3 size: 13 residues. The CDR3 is CASRMVGGTEAFF. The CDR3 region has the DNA TGTGCCAGCAGAATGGTGGGGGGAACTGAAGCTTTCTTT.

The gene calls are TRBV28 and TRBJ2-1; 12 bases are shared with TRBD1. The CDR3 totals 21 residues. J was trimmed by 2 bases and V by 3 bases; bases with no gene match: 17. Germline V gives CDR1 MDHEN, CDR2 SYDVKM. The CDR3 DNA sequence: TGTGCCAGCAGTTTCGAGGCCGGGACAGGGGGCCCTCTTTTACCCTACAATGAGCAGTTCTTC. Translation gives CASSFEAGTGGPLLPYNEQFF.

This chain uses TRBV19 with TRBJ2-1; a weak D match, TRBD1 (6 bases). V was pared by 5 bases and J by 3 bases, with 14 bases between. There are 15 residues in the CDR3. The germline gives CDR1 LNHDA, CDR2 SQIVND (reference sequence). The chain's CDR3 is CASSSTGLVYNEQFF. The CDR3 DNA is TGTGCCAGTAGTTCTACAGGGCTCGTCTACAATGAGCAGTTCTTC.

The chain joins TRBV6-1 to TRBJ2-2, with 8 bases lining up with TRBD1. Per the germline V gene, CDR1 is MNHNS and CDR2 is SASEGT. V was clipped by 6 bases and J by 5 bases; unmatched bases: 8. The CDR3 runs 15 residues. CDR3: CASSLDRGATGELFF. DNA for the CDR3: TGTGCCAGCAGCCTTGACAGGGGCGCTACCGGGGAGCTGTTTTTT.

The CDR3 bases are TGTGCCAGCAGCTCTGGACAGGGCGAAGCTTTCTTT. Its protein product is CASSSGQGEAFF. The genes are TRBV11-3 and TRBJ1-1, with TRBD1 matching over 8 bases. The CDR3 sequence is 12 residues long. V shed 4 bases and J 8 bases; nucleotides not matched to a gene: 3. CDR1 is SGHNT and CDR2 is YENEEA in the germline V gene.

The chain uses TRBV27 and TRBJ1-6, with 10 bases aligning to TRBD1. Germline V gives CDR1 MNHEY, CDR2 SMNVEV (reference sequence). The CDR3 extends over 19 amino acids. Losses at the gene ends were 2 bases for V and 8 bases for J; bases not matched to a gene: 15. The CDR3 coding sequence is TGTGCCAGCAGTTTAACCGGGACAGGGGTGTTGGTTGCGGATTCACCCCTCCACTTT. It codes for CASSLTGTGVLVADSPLHF.

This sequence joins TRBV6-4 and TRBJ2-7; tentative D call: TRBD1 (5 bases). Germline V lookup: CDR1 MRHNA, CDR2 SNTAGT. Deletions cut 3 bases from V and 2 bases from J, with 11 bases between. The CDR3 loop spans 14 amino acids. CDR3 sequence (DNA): TGTGCCAGCAGTGAACAGGCAGAGGCCTACGAGCAGTACTTC. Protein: CASSEQAEAYEQYF.

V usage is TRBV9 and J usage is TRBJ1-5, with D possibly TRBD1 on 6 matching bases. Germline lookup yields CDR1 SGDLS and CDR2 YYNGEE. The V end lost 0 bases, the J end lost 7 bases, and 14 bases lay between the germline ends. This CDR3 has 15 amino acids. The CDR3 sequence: CASSVGTDPRQPQHF. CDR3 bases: TGTGCCAGCAGCGTAGGGACAGATCCCCGGCAGCCCCAGCATTTT.

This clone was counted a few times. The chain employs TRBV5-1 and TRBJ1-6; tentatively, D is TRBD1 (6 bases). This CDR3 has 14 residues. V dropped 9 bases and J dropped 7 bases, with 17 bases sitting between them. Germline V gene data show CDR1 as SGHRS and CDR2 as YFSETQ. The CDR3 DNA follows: TGCGCCACTTCCACGGGACACCTCAATTCACCCCTCCACTTT. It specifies CATSTGHLNSPLHF.

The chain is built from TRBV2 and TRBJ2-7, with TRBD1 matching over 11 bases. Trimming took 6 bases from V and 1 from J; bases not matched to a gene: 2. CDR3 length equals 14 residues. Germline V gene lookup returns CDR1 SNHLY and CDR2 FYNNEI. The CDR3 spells CASRGQGASYEQYF. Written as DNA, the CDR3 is TGTGCCAGCAGAGGACAGGGGGCGTCCTACGAGCAGTACTTC.

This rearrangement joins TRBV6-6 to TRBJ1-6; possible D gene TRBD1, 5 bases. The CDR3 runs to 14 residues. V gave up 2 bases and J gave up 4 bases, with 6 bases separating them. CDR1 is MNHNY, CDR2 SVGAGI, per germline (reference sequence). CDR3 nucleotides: TGTGCCAGCAGTTACGACAGTTATAATTCACCCCTCCACTTT. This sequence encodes CASSYDSYNSPLHF.

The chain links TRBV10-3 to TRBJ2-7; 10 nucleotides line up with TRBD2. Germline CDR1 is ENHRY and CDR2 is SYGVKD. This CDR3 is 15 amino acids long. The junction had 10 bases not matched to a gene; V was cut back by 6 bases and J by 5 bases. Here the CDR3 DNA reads TGTGCCATCAGCTTCGCTAGCGGGGGACTGCACGAGCAGTACTTC. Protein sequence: CAISFASGGLHEQYF.

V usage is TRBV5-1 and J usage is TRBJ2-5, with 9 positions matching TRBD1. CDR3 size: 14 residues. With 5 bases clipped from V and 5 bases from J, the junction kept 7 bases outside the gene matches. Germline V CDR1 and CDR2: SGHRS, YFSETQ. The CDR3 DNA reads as TGCGCCAGCAGTACCGGGACAGGGAGGGAGACCCAGTACTTC. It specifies CASSTGTGRETQYF.

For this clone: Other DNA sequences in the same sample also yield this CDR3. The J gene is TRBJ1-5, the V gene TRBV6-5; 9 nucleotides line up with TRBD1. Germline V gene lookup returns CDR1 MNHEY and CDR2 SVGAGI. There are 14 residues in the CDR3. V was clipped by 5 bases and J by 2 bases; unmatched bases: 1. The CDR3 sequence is CASSRTGGNQPQHF. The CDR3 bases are TGTGCCAGCAGTAGGACAGGGGGCAATCAGCCCCAGCATTTT.

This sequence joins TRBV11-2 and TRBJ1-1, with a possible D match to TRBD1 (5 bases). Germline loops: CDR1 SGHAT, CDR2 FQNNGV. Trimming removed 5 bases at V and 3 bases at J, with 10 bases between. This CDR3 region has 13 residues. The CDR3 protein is CASSPGGYTEAFF. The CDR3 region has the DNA TGTGCCAGCAGCCCCGGGGGGTACACTGAAGCTTTCTTT.

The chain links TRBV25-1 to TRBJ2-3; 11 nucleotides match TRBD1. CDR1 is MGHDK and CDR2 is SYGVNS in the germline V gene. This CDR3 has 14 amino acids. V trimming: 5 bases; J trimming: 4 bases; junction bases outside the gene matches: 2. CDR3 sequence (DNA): TGTGCCAGCAGTAGGGGACAGGGGGCAGATACGCAGTATTTT. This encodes CASSRGQGADTQYF.